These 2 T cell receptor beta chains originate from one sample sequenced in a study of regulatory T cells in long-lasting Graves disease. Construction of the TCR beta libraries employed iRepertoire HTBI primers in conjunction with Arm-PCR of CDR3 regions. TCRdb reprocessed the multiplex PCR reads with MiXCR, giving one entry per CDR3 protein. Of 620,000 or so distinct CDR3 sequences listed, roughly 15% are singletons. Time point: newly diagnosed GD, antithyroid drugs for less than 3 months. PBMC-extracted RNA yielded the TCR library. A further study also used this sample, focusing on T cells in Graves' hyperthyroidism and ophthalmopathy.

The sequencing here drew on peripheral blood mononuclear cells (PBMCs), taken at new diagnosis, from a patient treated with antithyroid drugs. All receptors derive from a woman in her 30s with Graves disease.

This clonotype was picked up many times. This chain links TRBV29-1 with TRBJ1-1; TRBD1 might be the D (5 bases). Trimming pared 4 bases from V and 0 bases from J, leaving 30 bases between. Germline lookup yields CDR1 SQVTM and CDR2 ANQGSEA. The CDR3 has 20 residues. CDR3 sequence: CSVVGSGGLILPNMNTEAFF. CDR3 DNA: TGCAGCGTTGTAGGGAGCGGGGGATTGATTCTTCCGAACATGAACACTGAAGCTTTCTTT.

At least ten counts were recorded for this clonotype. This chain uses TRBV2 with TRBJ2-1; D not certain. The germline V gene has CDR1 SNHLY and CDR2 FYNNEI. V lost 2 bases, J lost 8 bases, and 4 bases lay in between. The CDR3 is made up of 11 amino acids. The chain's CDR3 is CASSEWDEQFF. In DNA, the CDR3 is TGTGCCAGCAGTGAATGGGATGAGCAGTTCTTC.